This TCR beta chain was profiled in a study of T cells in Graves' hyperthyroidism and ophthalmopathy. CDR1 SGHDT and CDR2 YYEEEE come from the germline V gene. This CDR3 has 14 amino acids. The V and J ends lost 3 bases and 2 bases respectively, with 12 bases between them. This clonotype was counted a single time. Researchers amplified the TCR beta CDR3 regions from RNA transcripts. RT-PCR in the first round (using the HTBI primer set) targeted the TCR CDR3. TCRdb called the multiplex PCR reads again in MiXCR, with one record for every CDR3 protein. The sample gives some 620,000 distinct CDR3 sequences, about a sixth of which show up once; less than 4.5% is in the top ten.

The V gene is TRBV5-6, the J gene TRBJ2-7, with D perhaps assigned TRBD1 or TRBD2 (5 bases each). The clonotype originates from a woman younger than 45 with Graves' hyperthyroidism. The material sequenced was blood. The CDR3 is CASSSGREAYEQYF. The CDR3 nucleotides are TGTGCCAGCAGCTCGGGACGGGAAGCCTACGAGCAGTACTTC.